A single sample is the source of the 2 T cell receptor beta chains below, sequenced in a study of OX40 agonist ivuxolimab in advanced cancers. Library method: the immunoSEQ multiplex PCR assay. The source is immuneACCESS, and TCRdb retained only in-frame sequences with V and J called. Part of the clones is not carried over; for the studies checked, unresolved V genes explain less than half of this, and the remainder is unexplained. The table for this sample lists 75,000 to 95,000 clones; about 92% of them were counted only once. The top ten clones comprise approximately 0.5% of the sample. Sequences were derived from CD4+ or CD8+ T cells sorted from blood, sampled in a trial of the OX40 agonist ivuxolimab. The origin of the receptors is an adult with an advanced solid tumor such as melanoma, head and neck, liver or kidney cancer.

The chain carries TRBV6-9 and TRBJ1-3, with a weak D call TRBD1 (5 bases). Germline V gene data show CDR1 as MNHGY and CDR2 as SVAAGI. Trimming took 4 bases from V and 0 from J, leaving 13 bases between them. CDR3 length: 16 amino acids. The CDR3: CASSSGRKSSGNTIYF. In nucleotides, the CDR3 is TGTGCCAGCAGTTCGGGACGCAAGAGCTCTGGAAACACCATATATTTT.

The J gene is TRBJ2-7, the V gene TRBV10-3, with D possibly being TRBD2 (6 bases). V was clipped by 0 bases and J by 7 bases, with 16 bases between them. The CDR3 covers 15 residues. Germline-derived CDR1 and CDR2 are ENHRY and SYGVKD. Here the CDR3 DNA reads TGTGCCATCAGTGAGTCGGGGCGGGACGGAGGAGAGCAGTACTTC. Protein product: CAISESGRDGGEQYF.